A single sample gave rise to the 10 T cell receptor beta chains below, sequenced in a study of PD-L1 blockade in urothelial cancer. The method was immunoSEQ multiplex PCR; TCRdb's version includes in-frame clones alone and lacks a portion of them. The table shows 90,000 to 120,000 clones, with approximately 90% occurring only once. The source was PBMCs, collected around atezolizumab (anti-PD-L1) treatment. The receptors were gathered from an elderly woman with urothelial cancer.

The rearrangement uses TRBV25-1 and TRBJ2-1; a possible D gene is TRBD2 (6 bases). The CDR3 length is 16 residues. CDR1 and CDR2 (germline): MGHDK, SYGVNS. Trimming left V 4 bases short and J 3 bases short, with 16 bases between. The CDR3 here is CASSGLSSGLYNEQFF. As DNA, the CDR3 is TGTGCCAGCAGTGGCTTGTCGAGCGGGCTCTACAATGAGCAGTTCTTC.

The V call is TRBV28, the J call TRBJ1-2; the D gene is possibly TRBD1 (5 bases). V shed 5 bases and J shed 6 bases, with 7 bases lying between them. This CDR3 has 11 amino acids. Germline CDR1 is MDHEN and CDR2 is SYDVKM. The CDR3 spells CASSLGDGYTF. The CDR3 nucleotides read TGTGCCAGCAGTCTAGGGGATGGCTACACCTTC.

J is TRBJ2-1 and V is TRBV11-2, with D perhaps TRBD2 (6 bases). V was cut by 0 bases and J by 7 bases, with 13 bases left in between. There are 15 residues in the CDR3. Germline CDR1 reads SGHAT; CDR2 reads FQNNGV. CDR3 loop: CASSLDSSGWNEQFF. CDR3 sequence (DNA): TGTGCCAGCAGCTTAGATTCCAGCGGGTGGAATGAGCAGTTCTTC.

The chain couples TRBV18 to TRBJ1-4; the match to TRBD1 covers 8 bases. Trimming at V came to 8 bases and at J to 0 bases, leaving 8 bases not matched to a gene. The germline V gene has CDR1 KGHSH and CDR2 LQKENI. The CDR3 has 16 amino acids. Written as DNA, the CDR3 is TGTGCCAGCCGGCAATCAGGGGGCACAACTAATGAAAAACTGTTTTTT. This translates into CASRQSGGTTNEKLFF.

V is TRBV7-2 and J is TRBJ2-5; D perhaps matches TRBD2 (5 bases). Per the germline V gene, CDR1 is SGHTA and CDR2 is FQGNSA. V lost 1 base, J lost 5 bases, and 11 bases lay in between. There are 14 residues in the CDR3. The CDR3 sequence: CASSLVGRRETQYF. The CDR3 DNA sequence: TGTGCCAGCAGCTTAGTGGGCAGGAGGGAGACCCAGTACTTC.

This clone was seen just once. The rearrangement links TRBV6-5 to TRBJ2-3; TRBD2 might be the D (6 bases). Germline V gives CDR1 MNHEY, CDR2 SVGAGI. The V gene lost 2 bases and the J gene lost 8 bases, with 14 bases spanning the gap. The CDR3 has 14 residues. The CDR3 loop is CASSYGTSSGTQYF. CDR3 bases: TGTGCCAGCAGTTACGGGACTTCCTCCGGTACGCAGTATTTT.

The chain uses TRBV9 and TRBJ2-3; maybe TRBD2 (6 bases). Germline V gives CDR1 SGDLS, CDR2 YYNGEE. This CDR3 region has 15 residues. The V end lost 0 bases, the J end lost 6 bases, and 14 bases lay between the germline ends. CDR3 sequence reads: CASSVAWDFRDTQYF. The DNA for the CDR3 is TGTGCCAGCAGCGTAGCTTGGGACTTCAGGGATACGCAGTATTTT.

The V gene is TRBV5-6, the J gene TRBJ2-5, with D possibly TRBD2 on 5 matching bases. Per the germline V gene, CDR1 is SGHDT and CDR2 is YYEEEE. Trimming left V 4 bases short and J 5 bases short, with 18 bases between. The CDR3 is 15 amino acids. In DNA form, the CDR3 reads TGTGCCAGCAGCAATGAGGGTTTGTCTCAGGAGACCCAGTACTTC. This sequence encodes CASSNEGLSQETQYF.

V and J are TRBV7-2 and TRBJ1-1; 9 bases line up with TRBD1. Trimming cost V 3 bases and J 4 bases; bases outside gene matches: 3. CDR1 is SGHTA and CDR2 is FQGNSA in the germline V gene. This CDR3 spans 14 amino acids. CDR3 amino acids: CASSLDRGSTEAFF. Here the CDR3 DNA reads TGTGCCAGCAGCTTGGACAGGGGAAGCACTGAAGCTTTCTTT. Supplemented by reference TRBV7-2 and TRBJ1-1, the full variable domain reads GAGVSQSPSNKVTEKGKDVELRCDPISGHTALYWYRQSLGQGLEFLIYFQGNSAPDKSGLPSDRFSAERTGGSVSTLTIQRTQQEDSAVYLCASSLDRGSTEAFFGQGTRLTVV.

This rearrangement joins TRBV5-4 to TRBJ1-4; 10 nucleotides align to TRBD1. V was pared by 5 bases and J by 7 bases, with 8 bases of the junction left unmatched. The germline V gene has CDR1 SGHNT and CDR2 YYREEE (reference sequence). The CDR3 length is 15 residues. The CDR3 loop reads CASRGQGPSSEKLFF. The DNA of the CDR3 is TGTGCCAGCAGGGGACAGGGGCCCTCCTCTGAAAAACTGTTTTTT.